These T cell receptor beta chains were read from a single sample in a study of blood T cells in healthy people across ages. From the 5' RACE reads, TCRdb called clonotypes with MiXCR, one entry per CDR3 protein. The sample contains about 830,000 distinct CDR3 sequences, about 59% of which appear only once. Sequenced material: blood. These receptors came from a young man in good health. Each CDR3 is given with its conserved first and last residue. A D gene is named only where the DNA matches it firmly. The size entry is marked missing in some rows and otherwise reads once, few, many or a size class.

D gene | J gene | V gene | clone size | CDR3 protein
NA | TRBJ2-5 | TRBV9 | few | CASSVGIGETQYF
NA | TRBJ2-3 | TRBV7-6 | NA | CASSFDFTDTQYF
NA | TRBJ2-5 | TRBV6-5 | NA | CASSYNDAQETQYF
NA | TRBJ1-2 | TRBV28 | NA | CALRGDGGYTF
NA | TRBJ2-5 | TRBV27 | few | CASDLETQYF
NA | TRBJ2-1 | TRBV5-1 | NA | CASSSGGTGLTEQFF
NA | TRBJ2-6 | TRBV20-1 | NA | CSAPYREGSDSGANVLTF
TRBD1 | NA | TRBV6-5 | NA | CASSYSPGIGGDEQYF
TRBD2 | TRBJ2-5 | TRBV5-1 | NA | CASSLGSGTSQETQYF
NA | TRBJ2-5 | TRBV6-5 | NA | CASNGGHQETQYF
TRBD2 | TRBJ2-1 | TRBV5-1 | NA | CACSQVKRGSRGEQFF
TRBD2 | TRBJ2-3 | TRBV14 | once | CASSPDLAGESTDTQYF
NA | TRBJ2-5 | TRBV4-3 | NA | CASSQDLDRGETQYF
TRBD1 | TRBJ2-7 | TRBV18 | many | CASSPRDRPYEQYF
NA | TRBJ2-7 | TRBV27 | NA | CASSAGDGLYEQYF